The entry below describes one T cell receptor (beta chain). TCRdb reprocessed the RT-PCR reads via MiXCR and lists one record per CDR3 protein. The table records 500,000 to 600,000 distinct CDR3 sequences, 11% to 15% of them present only once. This entry is derived from a study of response to subunit inactivated influenza vaccine. Germline V lookup: CDR1 SGHKS, CDR2 YYEKEE (reference sequence). The CDR3 is made up of 17 amino acids. V lost 5 bases and J lost 1; bases outside the gene matches: 10. The chain combines TRBV5-5 with TRBJ2-1; 9 bases are shared with TRBD2. The sample here was PBMCs from blood, taken about 13 days after vaccination. The clonotype originates from a man aged 45 to 65 who received an inactivated influenza vaccine. The CDR3 here is CASSYISGRVSYNEQFF. The CDR3 DNA sequence: TGTGCCAGCAGTTACATTAGCGGGAGAGTGTCCTACAATGAGCAGTTCTTC.